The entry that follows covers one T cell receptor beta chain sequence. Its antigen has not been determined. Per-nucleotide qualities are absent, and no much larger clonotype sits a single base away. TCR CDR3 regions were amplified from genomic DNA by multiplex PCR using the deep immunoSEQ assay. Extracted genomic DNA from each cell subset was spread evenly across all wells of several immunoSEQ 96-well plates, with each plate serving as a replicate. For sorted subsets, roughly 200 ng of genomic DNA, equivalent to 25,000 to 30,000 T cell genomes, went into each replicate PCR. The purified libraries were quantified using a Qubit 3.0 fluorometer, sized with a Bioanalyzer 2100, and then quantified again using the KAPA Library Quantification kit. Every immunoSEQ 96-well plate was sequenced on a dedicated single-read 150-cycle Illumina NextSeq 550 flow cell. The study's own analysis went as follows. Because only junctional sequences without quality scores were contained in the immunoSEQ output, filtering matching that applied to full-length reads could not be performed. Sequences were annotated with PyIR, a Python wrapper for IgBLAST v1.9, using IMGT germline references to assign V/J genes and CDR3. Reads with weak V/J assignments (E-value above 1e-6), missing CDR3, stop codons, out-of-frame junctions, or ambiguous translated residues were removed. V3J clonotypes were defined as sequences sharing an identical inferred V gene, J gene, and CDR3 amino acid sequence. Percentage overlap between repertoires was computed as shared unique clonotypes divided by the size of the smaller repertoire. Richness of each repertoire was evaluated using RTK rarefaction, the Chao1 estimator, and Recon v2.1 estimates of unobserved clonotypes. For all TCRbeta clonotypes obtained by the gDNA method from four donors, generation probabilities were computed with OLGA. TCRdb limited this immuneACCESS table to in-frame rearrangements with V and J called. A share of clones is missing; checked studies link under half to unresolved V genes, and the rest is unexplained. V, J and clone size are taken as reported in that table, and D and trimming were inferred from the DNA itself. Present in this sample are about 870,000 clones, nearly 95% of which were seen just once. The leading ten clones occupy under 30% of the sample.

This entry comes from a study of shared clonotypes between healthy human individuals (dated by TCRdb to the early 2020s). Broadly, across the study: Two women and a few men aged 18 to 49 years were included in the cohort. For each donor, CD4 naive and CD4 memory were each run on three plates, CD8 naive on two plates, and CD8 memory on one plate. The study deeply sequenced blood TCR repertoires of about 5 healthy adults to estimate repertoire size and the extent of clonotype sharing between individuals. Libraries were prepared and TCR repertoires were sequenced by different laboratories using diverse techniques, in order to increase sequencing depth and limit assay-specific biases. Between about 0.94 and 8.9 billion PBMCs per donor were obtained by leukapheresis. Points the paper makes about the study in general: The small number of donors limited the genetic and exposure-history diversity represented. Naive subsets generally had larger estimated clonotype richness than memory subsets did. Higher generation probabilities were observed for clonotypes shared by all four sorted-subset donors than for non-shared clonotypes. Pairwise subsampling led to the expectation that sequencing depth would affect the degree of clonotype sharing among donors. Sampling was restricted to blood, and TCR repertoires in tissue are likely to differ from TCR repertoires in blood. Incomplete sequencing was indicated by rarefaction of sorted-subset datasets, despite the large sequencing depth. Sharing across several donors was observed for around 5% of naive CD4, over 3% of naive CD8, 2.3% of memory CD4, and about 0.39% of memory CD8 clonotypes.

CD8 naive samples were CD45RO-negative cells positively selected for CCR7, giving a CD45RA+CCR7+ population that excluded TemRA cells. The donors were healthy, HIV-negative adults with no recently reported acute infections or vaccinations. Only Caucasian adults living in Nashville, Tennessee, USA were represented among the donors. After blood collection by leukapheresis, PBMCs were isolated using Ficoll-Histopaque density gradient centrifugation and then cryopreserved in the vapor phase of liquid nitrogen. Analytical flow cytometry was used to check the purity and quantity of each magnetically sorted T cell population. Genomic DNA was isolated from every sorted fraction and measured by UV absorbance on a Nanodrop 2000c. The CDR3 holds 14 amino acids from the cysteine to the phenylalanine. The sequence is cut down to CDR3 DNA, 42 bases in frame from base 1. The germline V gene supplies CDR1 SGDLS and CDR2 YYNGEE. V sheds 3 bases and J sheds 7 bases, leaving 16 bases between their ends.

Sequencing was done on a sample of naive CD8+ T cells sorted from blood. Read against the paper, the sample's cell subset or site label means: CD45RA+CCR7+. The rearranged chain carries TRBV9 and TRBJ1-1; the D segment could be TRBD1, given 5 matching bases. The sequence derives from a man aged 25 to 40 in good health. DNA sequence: TGTGCCAGCAGCGGCAGAGGAAACGGGGGTGAAGCTTTCTTT. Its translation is CASSGRGNGGEAFF.